Below, 28 T cell receptor beta chains from the same sample are listed, as sequenced in a study of blood T cell repertoires in COVID-19. Clones were read by immunoSEQ multiplex PCR, and TCRdb kept only the in-frame ones, dropping some. Found here are 150,000 to 200,000 clones, approximately 86% of them singletons; the top ten hold about 0.91%. The sample was peripheral blood. The receptors here all came from a man in his sixties with COVID-19, enrolled during active disease.

The chain employs TRBV7-9 and TRBJ1-5; D not resolved. Deletions cut 1 base from V and 6 bases from J, with 7 bases between. CDR3 length equals 13 residues. From germline, CDR1 is SEHNR and CDR2 FQNEAQ (reference sequence). The CDR3 DNA follows: TGTGCCAGCAGCTTAGGTTCAGGTCAGCCCCAGCATTTT. This gives the protein CASSLGSGQPQHF.

In the case of this clone: The same CDR3 arises from other DNA sequences in this sample as well. The chain links TRBV14 to TRBJ1-2; D uncertain. V dropped 1 base and J dropped 7 bases, with 4 bases sitting between them. The CDR3 spans 11 residues. Per germline, CDR1 SGHDN and CDR2 FVKESK. The CDR3 bases are TGTGCCAGCAGCCAAGCAGGTGGCTACACCTTC. Its protein is CASSQAGGYTF.

This clone came up once. The rearrangement links TRBV27 to TRBJ1-3; D is ambiguous. The CDR3 has 15 amino acids. Germline V CDR1 and CDR2: MNHEY, SMNVEV (reference sequence). V was shortened by 5 bases and J by 0 bases, with 11 bases between the two germline ends. CDR3 loop: CASSNSPNSGNTIYF. In DNA, the CDR3 is TGTGCCAGCAGTAACAGCCCAAACTCTGGAAACACCATATATTTT.

This chain connects TRBV7-9 to TRBJ1-3, with a possible D match to TRBD1 (5 bases). The CDR3 is made up of 14 amino acids. Per germline, CDR1 SEHNR and CDR2 FQNEAQ (reference sequence). Trimming stripped 3 bases from V and 3 bases from J, with 9 bases between. CDR3 nucleotides: TGTGCCAGCAGCTTTGGGGCGGTTGGAAACACCATATATTTT. It codes for CASSFGAVGNTIYF.

This clone was picked up one time. Written as DNA, the CDR3 is TGTGCCAGCAGTCCGGGACTCGCCCTAGCCAGGAAACACTACTACTACGAGCAGTACTTC. As protein: CASSPGLALARKHYYYEQYF. J is TRBJ2-7 and V is TRBV27, with D possibly matching TRBD2 (6 bases). V dropped 5 bases and J dropped 3 bases, with 32 bases sitting between them. This CDR3 region has 20 residues. Germline CDR1 is MNHEY and CDR2 is SMNVEV (reference sequence).

In its sample, this clone was seen once. The chain employs TRBV18 and TRBJ1-2; D possibly corresponds to TRBD1 (5 bases). With 3 bases removed from V and 7 bases from J, the gap between germline ends came to 15 bases. Germline CDR1 and CDR2: KGHSH and LQKENI. This CDR3 has 14 amino acids. DNA for the CDR3: TGTGCCAGCTCACCGGGGGGGATCACGACTGGCTACACCTTC. Translating it yields CASSPGGITTGYTF.

The chain employs TRBV28 and TRBJ1-1; no definite D call. The V end lost 3 bases, the J end lost 2 bases, and 10 bases lay between the germline ends. From germline, CDR1 is MDHEN and CDR2 SYDVKM. This CDR3 region has 14 residues. The CDR3 coding sequence is TGTGCCAGCAGTTTCTGGTTCGGTAACACTGAAGCTTTCTTT. Translating it yields CASSFWFGNTEAFF.

The chain is built from TRBV6-5 and TRBJ2-3, with D perhaps TRBD1 (6 bases). The CDR3 is 15 residues long. V was cut by 7 bases and J by 5 bases, with 19 bases left in between. Per the germline V gene, CDR1 is MNHEY and CDR2 is SVGAGI. CDR3 nucleotides: TGTGCCAGCACGAGGGACGGGGCACAGGGAGATACGCAGTATTTT. As protein: CASTRDGAQGDTQYF.

The table lists this clone with a count of one. This chain uses TRBV7-2 with TRBJ1-3; D is unresolved. Trimming removed 0 bases at V and 6 bases at J, with 15 bases between. The CDR3 consists of 16 residues. Germline V CDR1 and CDR2: SGHTA, FQGNSA. The CDR3 coding sequence is TGTGCCAGCAGCTTAGCAATGACGGGTTCGGCAAACACCATATATTTT. Its protein product is CASSLAMTGSANTIYF.

The CDR3 sequence: CSAKGWGEQFF. The CDR3 nucleotides are TGCAGTGCCAAGGGGTGGGGTGAGCAGTTCTTC. The chain carries TRBV20-1 and TRBJ2-1; a weak D match, TRBD1 (5 bases). Germline V gene lookup returns CDR1 DFQATT and CDR2 SNEGSKA (reference sequence). V lost 6 bases and J lost 9, with 12 bases in between. The length of the CDR3 is 11 residues.

The chain joins TRBV7-2 to TRBJ1-5; perhaps TRBD1 as D (5 bases). Germline CDR1 reads SGHTA; CDR2 reads FQGNSA. The V end lost 7 bases, the J end lost 3 bases, and 16 bases lay between the germline ends. The CDR3 has 15 amino acids. CDR3 in amino acids: CASTLGGGLNQPQHF. DNA of the CDR3: TGTGCCAGCACCCTGGGGGGGGGACTCAATCAGCCCCAGCATTTT.

The V gene is TRBV14, the J gene TRBJ2-2; D is ambiguous. The length of the CDR3 is 13 residues. Germline loops: CDR1 SGHDN, CDR2 FVKESK. Trimming pared 4 bases from V and 4 bases from J, leaving 7 bases between. CDR3: CASSPRVTGELFF. Written as DNA, the CDR3 is TGTGCCAGCAGCCCCCGGGTCACCGGGGAGCTGTTTTTT.

This sequence joins TRBV12-3 or TRBV12-4 and TRBJ2-3; 12 bases are a match to TRBD2. CDR3 length equals 12 residues. V shed 3 bases and J 14 bases; nucleotides not matched to a gene: 3. Here the CDR3 reads CASSFRLAGAYF. The CDR3 nucleotides are TGTGCCAGCAGTTTTAGACTAGCGGGAGCGTATTTT.

The chain employs TRBV6-1 and TRBJ1-2; weak D call: TRBD1 (5 bases). The CDR3 consists of 16 residues. Between the trimmed V and J ends, which lost 2 bases and 2 bases, there was a span of 15 bases. Looked up from germline, CDR1 is MNHNS and CDR2 is SASEGT. The CDR3 nucleotides read TGTGCCAGCAGTGAATCAGGGTACAGACCAAACTATGGCTACACCTTC. It is translated as CASSESGYRPNYGYTF.

This sequence joins TRBV29-1 and TRBJ1-3; D is ambiguous. The CDR3 sequence is 14 residues long. The ends were cut back, 4 bases at V and 1 base at J, with 11 bases in the middle. Germline values: CDR1 SQVTM, CDR2 ANQGSEA. The CDR3 bases are TGCAGCGTTGGAACGAGGGAGTCTGGAAACACCATATATTTT. It codes for CSVGTRESGNTIYF.

The chain links TRBV9 to TRBJ1-6; 9 bases agree with TRBD1. Germline CDR1 SGDLS, CDR2 YYNGEE. The V and J ends lost 2 bases and 1 base, in that order; junction bases with no gene match: 7. The CDR3 has 18 residues. The CDR3 here is CASSVDRGFLSYNSPLHF. In nucleotides, the CDR3 is TGTGCCAGCAGCGTCGACAGGGGGTTTCTTTCCTATAATTCACCCCTCCACTTT.

This clone was detected once. The rearrangement joins TRBV12-1 to TRBJ1-3; the DNA was not used to check the table's D call, TRBD1. TRBV12-1 is reported as a pseudogene. The CDR3 length is 17 residues. This CDR3 is CASSFPYGGASGNTIYF. CDR3 coding DNA: TGTGCCAGCAGCTTTCCCTATGGGGGCGCTTCTGGAAACACCATATATTTT.

The chain has TRBV5-1 and TRBJ1-2, with 9 nucleotides matching TRBD1. Germline V gene sequence: CDR1 SGHRS, CDR2 YFSETQ. The junction had 5 bases not matched to a gene; V was cut back by 5 bases and J by 3 bases. This CDR3 is 14 amino acids long. CDR3 sequence reads: CASSPRTGDYGYTF. The CDR3 coding sequence is TGCGCCAGCAGTCCTCGGACAGGGGACTATGGCTACACCTTC.

This clone appeared a single time. The chain combines TRBV27 with TRBJ1-6; TRBD1 is a possible D gene (5 bases). From germline, CDR1 is MNHEY and CDR2 SMNVEV (reference sequence). V lost 3 bases and J 9 bases, leaving 12 bases between the germline ends. CDR3 length equals 14 residues. CDR3 sequence: CASSLVGVSSPLHF. The CDR3 DNA reads as TGTGCCAGCAGTTTGGTAGGGGTCAGTTCACCCCTCCACTTT.

This sequence joins TRBV27 and TRBJ1-2; no reliable D call. This CDR3 has 13 amino acids. CDR1 and CDR2 (germline): MNHEY, SMNVEV (reference sequence). V lost 2 bases and J 4 bases, leaving 8 bases between the germline ends. The CDR3 bases are TGTGCCAGCAGTTTAGCAGGCAGCTATGGCTACACCTTC. Translating gives CASSLAGSYGYTF.

The J gene is TRBJ1-1, the V gene TRBV5-6, with D perhaps TRBD1 (6 bases). V lost 4 bases and J lost 5, with 21 bases in between. This CDR3 spans 16 amino acids. Germline CDR1 is SGHDT and CDR2 is YYEEEE. CDR3 amino acids: CASSADRLESGTEAFF. CDR3 sequence (DNA): TGTGCCAGCAGCGCCGACAGGCTCGAGTCGGGGACTGAAGCTTTCTTT.

This clone was picked up one time. The chain employs TRBV5-8 and TRBJ2-7; perhaps TRBD2 as D (5 bases). In germline, CDR1 is SGHTS, CDR2 YDEGEE. The V and J ends lost 2 bases and 6 bases respectively, with 12 bases between them. The CDR3 has 13 amino acids. CDR3: CASSLREPSEQYF. CDR3 nucleotides: TGTGCCAGCAGCTTACGGGAACCCTCCGAGCAGTACTTC.

The rearrangement uses TRBV6-2 or TRBV6-3 and TRBJ1-6; 10 bases are a match to TRBD1. The J segment lost 10 bases and the V segment lost 4 bases, leaving 1 base of the junction unmatched. The CDR3 totals 13 residues. CDR1 and CDR2 (germline): MNHEY, SVGEGT. The CDR3 region is CASSSTGGSPLHF. The CDR3 bases are TGTGCCAGCAGTTCGACAGGGGGCTCACCCCTCCACTTT.

This sequence joins TRBV3-1 (or the pseudogene TRBV3-2) and TRBJ2-7; possible D gene TRBD2, 5 bases. Germline V gives CDR1 LGHDT, CDR2 YNNKEL (reference sequence). The germline V and J ends were trimmed by 3 bases and 6 bases, with 12 bases remaining between them. This CDR3 is 13 amino acids long. The CDR3 DNA follows: TGTGCCAGCAGCCATCGTAAAGCGGCCGAGCAGTACTTC. Its protein is CASSHRKAAEQYF.

The chain combines TRBV30 with TRBJ1-6; 8 nucleotides align to TRBD1. The V gene's germline CDR1 is GTSNPN and CDR2 SVGIG (reference sequence). The CDR3 extends over 17 amino acids. J was trimmed by 14 bases and V by 4 bases; bases with no gene match: 22. CDR3 amino acids: CAWKEVGSQGVKGALHF. CDR3 sequence (DNA): TGTGCCTGGAAGGAGGTCGGATCACAGGGGGTAAAGGGGGCCCTCCACTTT.

V usage is TRBV6-5 and J usage is TRBJ2-7, with D maybe TRBD1 (5 bases). Per the germline V gene, CDR1 is MNHEY and CDR2 is SVGAGI. The CDR3 is made up of 13 amino acids. The germline V and J ends were trimmed by 4 bases and 6 bases, with 13 bases remaining between them. CDR3 nucleotide sequence: TGTGCCAGCAGTTGGGCCCGTGGGGCCGAGCAGTACTTC. Encoded protein: CASSWARGAEQYF.

This rearrangement joins TRBV30 to TRBJ1-4; 10 bases are shared with TRBD1. The CDR3 sequence is 15 residues long. The germline V gene has CDR1 GTSNPN and CDR2 SVGIG (reference sequence). The junction had 1 base not matched to a gene; V was cut back by 2 bases and J by 1 base. CDR3 in amino acids: CAWSWTGGTNEKLFF. The CDR3 nucleotides read TGTGCCTGGAGTTGGACAGGGGGAACTAATGAAAAACTGTTTTTT.

V gene TRBV6-6 combines with J gene TRBJ1-3; D remains unclear. Germline V gives CDR1 MNHNY, CDR2 SVGAGI (reference sequence). Trimming took 0 bases from V and 4 from J, leaving 10 bases between them. The CDR3 runs 15 residues. DNA for the CDR3: TGTGCCAGCAGTTACTCGCTGGGAGCCGGAAACACCATATATTTT. It codes for CASSYSLGAGNTIYF.